This entry is about one TCR beta chain. Its cognate antigen is unknown. This sample is drawn from a study of cytomegalovirus exposure and HLA in healthy donors. A multiplex PCR was run with 60 Vbeta primers and 13 Jbeta primers. The method was immunoSEQ multiplex PCR; TCRdb's version includes in-frame clones alone and lacks a portion of them. The table records 100,000 to 150,000 clones, more than 60% of them present only once. Study-wide results and limits: Only CMV serostatus was available as immune exposure information. TCR beta V- and J-gene trimming was later associated with a missense DCLRE1C variant.

The source material was PBMCs. The source of this sequence is a woman in her sixties in good health and CMV-seropositive.

The CDR3 DNA is TGCAGCGTTGAGGGAGGGCTAGCGGGCCTCGGGGAGGTGGCGACCCAGTACTTC. It yields the protein CSVEGGLAGLGEVATQYF. The rearrangement links TRBV29-1 to TRBJ2-5; TRBD2 matches 8 bases. The CDR3 loop spans 18 amino acids. With 3 bases clipped from V and 7 bases from J, the junction kept 22 bases outside the gene matches. CDR1 and CDR2 from the germline V gene are SQVTM and ANQGSEA.